This T cell receptor (beta chain) was sequenced in a study of Tregs in tolerant kidney transplant recipients. Study-wide results and caveats: The small number of patients limits these findings pending further validation. Biological reproducibility was not directly addressed, but technical replication error appeared minimal.

About this clone: The target antigen is unknown.

The V end was cut by 1 base, the J end by 5 bases, with 13 bases between. The germline gives CDR1 GTSNPN, CDR2 SVGIG (reference sequence). The CDR3 is 14 amino acids. Repertoires were generated with immunoSEQ multiplex PCR, while TCRdb's copy carries only in-frame clones and drops some. The sample lists about 240,000 clones, about 86% occurring once. The chain has TRBV30 and TRBJ2-3, with D possibly being TRBD1 or TRBD2 (6 bases each). This sequence was found in a human donor in good health. The material sequenced was CD4+ T cells from blood. The DNA for the CDR3 is TGTGCCTGGAGTGCCCACAGGGAGGTAGATACGCAGTATTTT. Protein: CAWSAHREVDTQYF.